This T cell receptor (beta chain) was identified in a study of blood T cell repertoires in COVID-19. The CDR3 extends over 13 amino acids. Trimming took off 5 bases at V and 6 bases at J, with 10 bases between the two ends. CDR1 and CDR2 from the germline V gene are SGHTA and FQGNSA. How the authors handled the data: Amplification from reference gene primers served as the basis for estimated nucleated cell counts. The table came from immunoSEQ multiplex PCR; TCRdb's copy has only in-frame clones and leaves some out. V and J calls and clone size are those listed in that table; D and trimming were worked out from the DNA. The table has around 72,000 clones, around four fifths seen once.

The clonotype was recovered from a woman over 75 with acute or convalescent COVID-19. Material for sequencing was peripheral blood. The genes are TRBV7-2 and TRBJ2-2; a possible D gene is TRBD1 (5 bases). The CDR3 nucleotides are TGTGCCAGCAGCCCAGGGCTGTCCGGGGAGCTGTTTTTT. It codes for CASSPGLSGELFF.